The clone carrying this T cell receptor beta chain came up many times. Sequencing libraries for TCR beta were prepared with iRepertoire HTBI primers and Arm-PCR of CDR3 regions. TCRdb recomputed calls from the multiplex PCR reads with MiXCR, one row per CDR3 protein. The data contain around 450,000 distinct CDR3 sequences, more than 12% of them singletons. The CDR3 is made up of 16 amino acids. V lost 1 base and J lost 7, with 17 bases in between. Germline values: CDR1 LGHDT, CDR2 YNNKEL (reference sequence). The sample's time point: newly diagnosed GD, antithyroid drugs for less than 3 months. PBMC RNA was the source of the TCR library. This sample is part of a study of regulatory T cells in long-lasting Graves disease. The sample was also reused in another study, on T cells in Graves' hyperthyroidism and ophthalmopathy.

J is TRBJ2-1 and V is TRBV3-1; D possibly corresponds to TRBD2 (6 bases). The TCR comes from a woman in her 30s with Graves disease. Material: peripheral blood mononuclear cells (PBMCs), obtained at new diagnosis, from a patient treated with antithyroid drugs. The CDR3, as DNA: TGTGCCAGCAGCCAAGGTGTTCTTTCGGGAGTTAATGAGCAGTTCTTC. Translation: CASSQGVLSGVNEQFF.